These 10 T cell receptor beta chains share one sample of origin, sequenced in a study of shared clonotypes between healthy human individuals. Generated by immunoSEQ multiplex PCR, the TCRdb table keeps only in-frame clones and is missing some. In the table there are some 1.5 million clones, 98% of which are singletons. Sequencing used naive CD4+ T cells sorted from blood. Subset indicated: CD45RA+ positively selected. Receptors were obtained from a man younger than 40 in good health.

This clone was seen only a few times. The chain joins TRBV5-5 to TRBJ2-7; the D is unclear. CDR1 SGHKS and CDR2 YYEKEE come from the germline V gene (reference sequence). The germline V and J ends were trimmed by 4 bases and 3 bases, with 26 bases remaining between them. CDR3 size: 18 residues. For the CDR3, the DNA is TGTGCCAGCAGCCCGAGTTGGTTTGGAGAAACTCTGCTCTACGAGCAGTACTTC. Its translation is CASSPSWFGETLLYEQYF.

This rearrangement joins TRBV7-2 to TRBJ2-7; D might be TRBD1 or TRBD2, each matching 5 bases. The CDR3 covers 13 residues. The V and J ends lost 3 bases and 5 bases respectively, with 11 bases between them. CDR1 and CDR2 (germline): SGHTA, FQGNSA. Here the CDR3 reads CASSLNRDDEQYF. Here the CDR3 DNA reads TGTGCCAGCAGCTTGAATAGGGACGACGAGCAGTACTTC.

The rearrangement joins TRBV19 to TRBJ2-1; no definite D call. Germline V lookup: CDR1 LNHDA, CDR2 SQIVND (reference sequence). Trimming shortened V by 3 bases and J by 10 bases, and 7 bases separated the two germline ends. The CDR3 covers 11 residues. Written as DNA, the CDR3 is TGTGCCAGTAGTATTAGGTACGAGCAGTTCTTC. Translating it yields CASSIRYEQFF.

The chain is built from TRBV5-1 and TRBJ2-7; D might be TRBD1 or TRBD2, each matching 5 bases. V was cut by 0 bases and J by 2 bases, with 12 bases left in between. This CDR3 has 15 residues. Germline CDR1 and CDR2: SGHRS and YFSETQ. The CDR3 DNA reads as TGCGCCAGCAGCTTGGTGGGGGTAGGGACCTACGAGCAGTACTTC. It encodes CASSLVGVGTYEQYF.

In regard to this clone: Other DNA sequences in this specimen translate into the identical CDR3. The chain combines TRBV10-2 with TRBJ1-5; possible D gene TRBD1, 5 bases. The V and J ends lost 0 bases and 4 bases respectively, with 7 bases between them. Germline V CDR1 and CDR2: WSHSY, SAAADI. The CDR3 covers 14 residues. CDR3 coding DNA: TGCGCCAGCAGTGAGTCGGGGGGGAATCAGCCCCAGCATTTT. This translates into CASSESGGNQPQHF.

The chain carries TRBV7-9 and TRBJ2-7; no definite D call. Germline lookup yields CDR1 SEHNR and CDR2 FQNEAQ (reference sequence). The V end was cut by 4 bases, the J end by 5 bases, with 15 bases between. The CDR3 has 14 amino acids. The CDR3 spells CASSSKAGLDEQYF. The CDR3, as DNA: TGTGCCAGCAGCTCTAAGGCAGGTCTCGACGAGCAGTACTTC. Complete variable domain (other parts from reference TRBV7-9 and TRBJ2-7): DTGVSQNPRHKITKRGQNVTFRCDPISEHNRLYWYRQTLGQGPEFLTYFQNEAQLEKSRLLSDRFSAERPKGSFSTLEIQRTEQGDSAMYLCASSSKAGLDEQYFGPGTRLTVT.

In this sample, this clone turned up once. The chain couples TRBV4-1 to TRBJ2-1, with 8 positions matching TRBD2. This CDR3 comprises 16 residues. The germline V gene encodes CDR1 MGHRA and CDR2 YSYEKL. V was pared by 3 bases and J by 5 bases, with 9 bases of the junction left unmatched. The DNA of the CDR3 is TGCGCCAGCAGCCACCAGGGGCTAGCGGGTAACAATGAGCAGTTCTTC. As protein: CASSHQGLAGNNEQFF.

The DNA for the CDR3 is TGCGCCGCTCGGGCCCTTCCGGGGACAGGCTACAATGAGCAGTTCTTC. Residues: CAARALPGTGYNEQFF. V and J are TRBV5-1 and TRBJ2-1; 8 nucleotides align to TRBD1. This CDR3 spans 16 amino acids. V shed 10 bases, J shed 3 bases, and the junction held 15 bases outside the gene matches. The V gene's germline CDR1 is SGHRS and CDR2 YFSETQ.

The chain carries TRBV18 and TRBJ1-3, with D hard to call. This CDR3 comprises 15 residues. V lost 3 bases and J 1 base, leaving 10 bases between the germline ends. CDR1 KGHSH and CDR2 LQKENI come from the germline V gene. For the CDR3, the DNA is TGTGCCAGCTCACCCTGGAGCCAGTCTGGAAACACCATATATTTT. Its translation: CASSPWSQSGNTIYF.

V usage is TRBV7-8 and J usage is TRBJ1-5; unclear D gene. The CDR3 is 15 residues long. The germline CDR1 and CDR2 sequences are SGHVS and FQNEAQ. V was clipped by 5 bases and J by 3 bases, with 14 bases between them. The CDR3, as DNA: TGTGCCAGCAGCAAAAACCGGGTCCTCAATCAGCCCCAGCATTTT. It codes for CASSKNRVLNQPQHF.